The entry that follows covers one T cell receptor (beta chain) sequence. The antigen remains unidentified. This entry comes from a study of blood T cells in healthy people across ages. The study's findings and limits: Long-lived and aged donors differed, with more naive CD4+ cells and higher diversity in the long-lived.

The CDR3 covers 16 residues. Trimming left V 4 bases short and J 0 bases short, with 15 bases between. Germline V lookup: CDR1 MGHDK, CDR2 SYGVNS. Primed by a sample-barcoded 5' primer and a J-beta primer mix, a second PCR proceeded for roughly 6 to 12 cycles. TCRdb reanalysed the 5' RACE reads using MiXCR and keeps one entry per CDR3 protein. The sample carries 1 million or so distinct CDR3 sequences, under 30% recorded once. The same specimen was also included in a second study, on T cells of mothers and their children. That report notes: Comparable shaping of TCR recombination output by thymic selection was observed in related and unrelated pairs.

The chain couples TRBV25-1 to TRBJ1-2; D gene ambiguous. The sequence was collected from a girl aged 2 to 10 in good health. The specimen was blood. Here the CDR3 reads CASSGAVTYPNYGYTF. The DNA of the CDR3 is TGTGCCAGCAGTGGAGCAGTTACCTATCCTAACTATGGCTACACCTTC.